This entry features one TCR beta chain sequence. This clonotype has only a few counts. Its target antigen remains unknown. No qualities accompany the bases; no much larger clone lies one base away. The data derive from a study of T-cell reconstitution after alpha-beta-depleted transplantation in children (dated by TCRdb to the mid-2010s). Context from the whole study: Using TCR repertoire profiling, the study followed T-cell immune reconstitution in a quantitative way in children after TCRalphabeta/CD19-depleted allogeneic hematopoietic cell transplantation. Points the paper makes about the study in general: Over the following months the frequencies of hyperexpanded clones went down, and after one year T-cell counts and TCRbeta diversity were mostly credited to newly produced T cells. The apparently early alphabetaT-cell count recovery about two months after transplant was reportedly dependent on only several hundred rapidly expanded clones derived from non-depleted graft cells. The high TCRbeta diversity at day 60 in some patients was ascribed to recipient T cells and intrathymic progenitors that had survived conditioning.

Counted from cysteine to phenylalanine, this CDR3 has 15 amino acids. CDR3 DNA is the only sequence kept; it has 45 bases, read in frame from the first base. The germline V gene specifies ENHRY as CDR1 and SYGVKD as CDR2. Unmatched junction bases come to 6, with V trimmed by 6 bases and J by 4 bases. The library was prepared using PCR. Reads for this sample came from an Illumina HiSeq 2500. To normalize quantification of the TCRbeta repertoire, the TCR libraries were built with molecular barcoding that relied on unique molecular identifiers. TCRdb took the public reads, trimmed them with fastp at Q25, ran MiXCR for clone calling and kept in-frame beta chains. Entries that share a CDR3 protein sequence are merged under the most common genes and DNA. This sample has fewer than 450,000 distinct CDR3 sequences in its table, and around 16% of those were observed once. The ten most abundant clones make up 35% to 50% of the sample.

The sample's treatment or condition, from its label and the paper: allogeneic hematopoietic cell transplantation with graft depleted of TCRalphabeta T cells and CD19 B cells. The children who served as transplant recipients had been given grafts of TCRalphabeta/CD19-depleted allogeneic hematopoietic cells. This clonotype originated in a male patient aged 2 to 9 who had a stem cell transplant for acute lymphoblastic leukemia, so the T cells may come from the graft donor. Sequenced here: PBMCs, mostly from graft donor cells, sampled 360 days after TCRalphabeta/CD19-depleted stem cell transplant. The chain is made from TRBV10-3 and TRBJ2-6; TRBD1 aligns with 7 central bases. The CDR3 loop reads CAISEKGAGANVLTF. The sequenced DNA is TGTGCCATCAGCGAAAAGGGGGCAGGGGCCAACGTCCTGACTTTC.